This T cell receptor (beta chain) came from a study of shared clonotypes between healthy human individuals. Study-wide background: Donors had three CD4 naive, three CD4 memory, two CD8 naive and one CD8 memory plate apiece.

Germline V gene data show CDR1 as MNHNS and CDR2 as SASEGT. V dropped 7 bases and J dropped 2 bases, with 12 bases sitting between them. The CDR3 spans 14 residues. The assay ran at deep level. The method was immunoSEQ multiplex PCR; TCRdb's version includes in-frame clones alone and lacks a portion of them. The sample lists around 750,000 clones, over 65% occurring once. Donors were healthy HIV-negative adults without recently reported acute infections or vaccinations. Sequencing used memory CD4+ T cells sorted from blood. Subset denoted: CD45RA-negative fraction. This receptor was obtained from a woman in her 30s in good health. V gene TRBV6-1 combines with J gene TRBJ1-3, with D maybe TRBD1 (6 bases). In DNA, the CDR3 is TGTGCCAGCATTTGGACAGAGACTGGAAACACCATATATTTT. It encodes CASIWTETGNTIYF.